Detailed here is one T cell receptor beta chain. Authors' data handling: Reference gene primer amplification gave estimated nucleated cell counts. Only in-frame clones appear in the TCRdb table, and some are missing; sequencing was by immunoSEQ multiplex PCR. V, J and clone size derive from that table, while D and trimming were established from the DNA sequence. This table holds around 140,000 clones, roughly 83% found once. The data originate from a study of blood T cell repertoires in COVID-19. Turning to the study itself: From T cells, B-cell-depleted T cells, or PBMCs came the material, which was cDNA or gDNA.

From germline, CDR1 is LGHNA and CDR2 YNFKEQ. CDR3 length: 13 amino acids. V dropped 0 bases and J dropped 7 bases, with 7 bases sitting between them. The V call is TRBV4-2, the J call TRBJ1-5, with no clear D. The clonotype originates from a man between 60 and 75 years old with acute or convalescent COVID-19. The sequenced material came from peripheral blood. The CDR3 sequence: CASSQDLGQPQHF. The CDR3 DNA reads TGTGCCAGCAGCCAAGATCTAGGCCAGCCCCAGCATTTT.